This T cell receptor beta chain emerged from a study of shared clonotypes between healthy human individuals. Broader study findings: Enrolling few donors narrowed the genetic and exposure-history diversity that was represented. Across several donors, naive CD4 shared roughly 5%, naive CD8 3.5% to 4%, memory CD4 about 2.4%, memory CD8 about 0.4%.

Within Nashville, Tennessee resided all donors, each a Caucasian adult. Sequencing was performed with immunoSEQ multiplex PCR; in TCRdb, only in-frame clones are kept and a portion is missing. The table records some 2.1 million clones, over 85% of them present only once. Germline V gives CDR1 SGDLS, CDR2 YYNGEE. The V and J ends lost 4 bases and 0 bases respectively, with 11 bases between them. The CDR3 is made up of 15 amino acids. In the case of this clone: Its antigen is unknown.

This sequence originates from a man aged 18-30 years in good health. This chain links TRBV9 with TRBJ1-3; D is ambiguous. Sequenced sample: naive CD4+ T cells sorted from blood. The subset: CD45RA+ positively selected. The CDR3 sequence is CASSPTTTSGNTIYF. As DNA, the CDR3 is TGTGCCAGCAGCCCAACAACGACCTCTGGAAACACCATATATTTT.